Sequencing of this T cell receptor (beta chain) was carried out in a study of spatial heterogeneity in lung cancer. The time point denotes: sample taken at primary tumor resection. Whole RNA, which was extracted from tumor, nontumor lung tissue or frozen PBMC, was sequenced without any cell sorting. The CDR3 spans 14 residues. Germline V gene lookup returns CDR1 MGHRA and CDR2 YSYEKL. V was cut by 4 bases and J by 5 bases, with 15 bases left in between. TCRdb re-derived calls from the 5' RACE reads in MiXCR, one entry per CDR3 protein. Among about 90,000 distinct CDR3 sequences listed, over 8.5% were seen once. A note on this clonotype: A read error is possible here, since a much larger clone lies one base away.

The clonotype comes from a male donor with early-stage non-small cell lung cancer. The sample was PBMCs, taken at surgery. The chain recombines TRBV4-1 with TRBJ2-7; D gene uncertain. This chain's CDR3 is CASSRDMLVHEQYF. The CDR3 DNA follows: TGCGCCAGCAGCCGAGATATGCTAGTCCACGAGCAGTACTTC.